The rows below give T cell receptor beta chains drawn from one sample of a study of OX40 agonist ivuxolimab in advanced cancers. This table comes from immunoSEQ multiplex PCR, and its TCRdb copy is limited to in-frame clones, with some not included. This sample has 60,000 to 75,000 clones, with 87% found just once. Sequencing used CD4+ or CD8+ T cells sorted from blood, obtained in a trial of the OX40 agonist ivuxolimab. The receptors shown here come from an adult with an advanced solid tumor such as melanoma, head and neck, liver or kidney cancer. The CDR3 runs from the conserved cysteine through the conserved F or W. Each record gives: J gene, V gene, CDR3 protein.

>TRBJ1-3|TRBV12-5
CASGLVVGLDSGNTIYF
>TRBJ1-4|TRBV27
CASSLLGGAEKLFF
>TRBJ1-4|TRBV2
CATAEGGNEKLFF
>TRBJ2-7|TRBV30
CAWSPTSGERRQYF
>TRBJ2-3|TRBV7-9
CASSLIASGDTQYF
>TRBJ1-5|TRBV6-5
CASSFRGNSNQPQHF
>TRBJ2-5|TRBV7-9
CASSLEGGQGETQYF
>TRBJ2-6|TRBV5-1
CASSFDPNGANVLTF
>TRBJ2-7|TRBV19
CASNHVGTGSDEQYF
>TRBJ2-3|TRBV7-2
CASSLSGREGISTDTQYF
>TRBJ2-5|TRBV19
CASSISSAQETQYF
>TRBJ2-2|TRBV7-6
CASSLKGGSSGTGELFF
>TRBJ2-2|TRBV9
CASSVVQGGFTGELFF
>TRBJ1-2|TRBV6-6
CASSQRDGYGYTF
>TRBJ2-2|TRBV5-1
CASSLGVEGGELFF
>TRBJ1-4|TRBV15
CATSRGGQGANEKLFF
>TRBJ2-7|TRBV6-5
CASSNPTVSYEQYF
>TRBJ2-2|TRBV7-2
CASSRGGQAGTGELFF
>TRBJ2-2|TRBV2
CASYYPNTGELFF
>TRBJ1-4|TRBV30
CAWSGQGFEKLFF
>TRBJ1-3|TRBV4-2
CASSKTASGNTIYF
>TRBJ2-7|TRBV5-6
CASSGEGAGSSYEQYF
>TRBJ1-2|TRBV27
CVSSPGTGAGGYTF
>TRBJ2-7|TRBV28
CASSLLAGVYEQYF
>TRBJ2-7|TRBV6-1
CASRQRSYEQYF
>TRBJ2-3|TRBV19
CASSRDTDTQYF
>TRBJ1-2|TRBV18
CASSPIRDSFLDGYTF
>TRBJ1-1|TRBV29-1
CSVHRDRGTEAFF
>TRBJ2-2|TRBV7-2
CASSSGRTSRTGELFF
>TRBJ2-1|TRBV29-1
CSVPDRGSSGGKYNEQFF
>TRBJ2-4|TRBV4-2
CASSLTSGIQNIQYF
>TRBJ2-4|TRBV10-1
CASSESGATKNIQYF
>TRBJ2-5|TRBV4-3
CASSQDSGGGYQETQYF
>TRBJ2-6|TRBV9
CASSVRGLSGANVLTF
>TRBJ2-1|TRBV11-3
CASSTGLGNEQFF
>TRBJ1-5|TRBV19
CASTETGRRDQPQHF
>TRBJ2-7|TRBV6-5
CASSYSTASYEQYF
>TRBJ2-2|TRBV2
CASGAASSGRLGTGELFF
>TRBJ1-2|TRBV6-6
CASRSGQQRMVRYTF
>TRBJ2-2|TRBV5-1
CASSLGQGASTGELFF
>TRBJ2-5|TRBV7-8
CASSLSSGRAQETQYF
>TRBJ1-2|TRBV13
CASSIQGAGNYGYTF
>TRBJ1-2|TRBV6-5
CASRQDTNYGYTF
>TRBJ2-2|TRBV9
CASATGAGVTGELFF
>TRBJ2-5|TRBV5-6
CASSQGLAGSLLTQYF
>TRBJ2-3|TRBV5-4
CASSPLAGGTGGTDTQYF
>TRBJ2-3|TRBV9
CASSVGSSGRVLREIDTQYF
>TRBJ1-5|TRBV5-5
CASSPDRASNQPQHF
>TRBJ1-4|TRBV30
CAWKTTNEKLFF
>TRBJ2-1|TRBV20-1
CSARHRGQFF
>TRBJ1-5|TRBV2
CASRDTGRYSNQPQHF